Only a few counts were recorded for the clone carrying this T cell receptor beta chain. Antigen unknown. TCRB transcripts that were expressed got sequenced, as all of the isolated RNA had been reverse transcribed. Method: immunoSEQ multiplex PCR; TCRdb's copy keeps in-frame clones and lacks some. This sample has 450,000 to 550,000 clones, with approximately 31% found just once. The data belong to a study of beta chain features in type 1 diabetes. Between the trimmed V and J ends, which lost 5 bases and 13 bases, there was a span of 26 bases. CDR3 length: 15 residues. From germline, CDR1 is MNHEY and CDR2 SVGAGI. Study results and caveats: Patients' naive, central memory and Treg TCRB repertoires seemed closer to one another than those of healthy donors. Diminished insertions and augmented deletions at VDJ junctions characterized type 1 diabetes patients.

Sequencing was performed on naive CD4+ T cells from blood. The TCR originated in a young man in good health. The chain links TRBV6-5 to TRBJ2-5; a possible D gene is TRBD2 (6 bases). CDR3 amino acids: CASSGDSRGSAQWYF. CDR3 in DNA: TGTGCCAGCAGTGGAGACAGCCGGGGGAGTGCCCAGTGGTACTTC.